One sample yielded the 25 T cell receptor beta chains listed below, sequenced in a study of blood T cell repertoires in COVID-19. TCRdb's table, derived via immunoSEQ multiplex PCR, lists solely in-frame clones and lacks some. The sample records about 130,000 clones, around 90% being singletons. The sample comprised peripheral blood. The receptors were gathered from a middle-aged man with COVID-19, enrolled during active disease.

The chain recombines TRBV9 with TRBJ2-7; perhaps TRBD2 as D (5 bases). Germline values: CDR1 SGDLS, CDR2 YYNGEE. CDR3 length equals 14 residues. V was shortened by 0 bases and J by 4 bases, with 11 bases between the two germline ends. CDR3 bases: TGTGCCAGCAGCGTAGGAGTCGAGGGTTACGAGCAGTACTTC. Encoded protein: CASSVGVEGYEQYF.

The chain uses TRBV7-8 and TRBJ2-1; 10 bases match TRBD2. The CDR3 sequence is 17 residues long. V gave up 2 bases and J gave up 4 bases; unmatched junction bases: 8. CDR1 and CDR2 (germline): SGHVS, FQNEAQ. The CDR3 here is CASSLLGSGGSYNEQFF. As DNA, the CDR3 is TGTGCCAGCAGCTTATTAGGTAGCGGGGGGTCTTACAATGAGCAGTTCTTC.

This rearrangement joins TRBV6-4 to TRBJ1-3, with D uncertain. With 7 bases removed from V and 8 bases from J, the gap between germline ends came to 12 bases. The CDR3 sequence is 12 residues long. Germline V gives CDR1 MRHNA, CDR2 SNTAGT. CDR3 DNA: TGTGCCAGCATTTCCATAGTGCACACCATATATTTT. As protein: CASISIVHTIYF.

In DNA, the CDR3 is TGTGCCAGCAGCTTAGTGAACCGGGAGGGCCCCAATGAGCAGTTCTTC. The encoded protein is CASSLVNREGPNEQFF. The genes are TRBV7-8 and TRBJ2-1, with 8 nucleotides matching TRBD2. Germline-derived CDR1 and CDR2 are SGHVS and FQNEAQ. CDR3 size: 16 residues. V dropped 1 base and J dropped 6; count of bases not matched to a gene: 8.

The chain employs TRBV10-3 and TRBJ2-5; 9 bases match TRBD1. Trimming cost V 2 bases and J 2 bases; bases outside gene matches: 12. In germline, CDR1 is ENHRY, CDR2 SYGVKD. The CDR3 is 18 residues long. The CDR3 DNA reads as TGTGCCATCAGTGAGCTGGGGACAGGGACCATATCTCAAGAGACCCAGTACTTC. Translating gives CAISELGTGTISQETQYF.

For the CDR3, the DNA is TGTGCCACTCAGGACAGGGGGTTTATGAACACTGAAGCTTTCTTT. This encodes CATQDRGFMNTEAFF. The genes are TRBV24-1 and TRBJ1-1, with 10 bases aligning to TRBD1. Germline loops: CDR1 KGHDR, CDR2 SFDVKD. V lost 10 bases and J lost 0; bases outside the gene matches: 7. CDR3 length equals 15 residues.

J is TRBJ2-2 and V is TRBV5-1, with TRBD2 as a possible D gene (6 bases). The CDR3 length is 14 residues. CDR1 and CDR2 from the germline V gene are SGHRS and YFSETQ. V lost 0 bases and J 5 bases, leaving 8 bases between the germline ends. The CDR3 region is CASSLAGRTGELFF. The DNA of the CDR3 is TGCGCCAGCAGCTTGGCCGGGAGAACCGGGGAGCTGTTTTTT.

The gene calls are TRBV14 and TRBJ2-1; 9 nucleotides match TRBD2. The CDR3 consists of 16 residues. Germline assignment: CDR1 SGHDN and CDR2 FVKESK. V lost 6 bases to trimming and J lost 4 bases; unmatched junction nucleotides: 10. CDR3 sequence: CASSPLRGGEYNEQFF. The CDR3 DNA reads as TGTGCCAGCAGTCCACTCCGCGGGGGGGAATACAATGAGCAGTTCTTC.

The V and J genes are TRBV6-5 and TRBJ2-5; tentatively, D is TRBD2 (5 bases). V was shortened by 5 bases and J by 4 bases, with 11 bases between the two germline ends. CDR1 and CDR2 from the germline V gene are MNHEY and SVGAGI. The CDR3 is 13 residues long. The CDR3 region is CASSNPGGETQYF. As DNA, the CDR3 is TGTGCCAGCAGTAATCCAGGAGGAGAGACCCAGTACTTC.

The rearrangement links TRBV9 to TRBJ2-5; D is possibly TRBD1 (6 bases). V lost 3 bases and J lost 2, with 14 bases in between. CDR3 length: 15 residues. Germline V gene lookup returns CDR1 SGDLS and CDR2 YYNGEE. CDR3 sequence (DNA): TGTGCCAGCAGCGAGTCCGGGACACTACAAGAGACCCAGTACTTC. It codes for CASSESGTLQETQYF.

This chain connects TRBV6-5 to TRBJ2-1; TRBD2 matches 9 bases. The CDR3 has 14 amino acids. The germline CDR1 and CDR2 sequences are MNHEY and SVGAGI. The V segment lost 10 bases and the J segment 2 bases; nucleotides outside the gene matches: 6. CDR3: CAIISGRPYNEQFF. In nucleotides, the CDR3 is TGTGCCATCATTAGCGGGAGACCCTACAATGAGCAGTTCTTC.

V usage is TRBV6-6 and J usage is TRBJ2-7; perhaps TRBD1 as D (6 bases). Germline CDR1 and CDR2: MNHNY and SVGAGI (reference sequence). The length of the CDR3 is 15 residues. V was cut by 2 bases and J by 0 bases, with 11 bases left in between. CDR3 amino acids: CASSYPTGNSYEQYF. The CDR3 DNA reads TGTGCCAGCAGTTACCCCACAGGGAACTCCTACGAGCAGTACTTC.

The CDR3 DNA is TGTGCCAGCAGCCGGGACTGGAACACCGGGGAGCTGTTTTTT. Encoded protein: CASSRDWNTGELFF. V is TRBV11-1 and J is TRBJ2-2; D perhaps matches TRBD2 (6 bases). The V gene's germline CDR1 is SGHAT and CDR2 FQDESV (reference sequence). With 5 bases removed from V and 1 base from J, the gap between germline ends came to 8 bases. The CDR3 covers 14 residues.

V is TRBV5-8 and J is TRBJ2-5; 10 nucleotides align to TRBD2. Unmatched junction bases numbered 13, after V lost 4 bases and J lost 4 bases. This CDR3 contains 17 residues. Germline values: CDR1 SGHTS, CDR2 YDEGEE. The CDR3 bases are TGTGCCAGCAGCCCCGGGGAGCTAGCGGGAGTCTCAGAGACCCAGTACTTC. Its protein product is CASSPGELAGVSETQYF.

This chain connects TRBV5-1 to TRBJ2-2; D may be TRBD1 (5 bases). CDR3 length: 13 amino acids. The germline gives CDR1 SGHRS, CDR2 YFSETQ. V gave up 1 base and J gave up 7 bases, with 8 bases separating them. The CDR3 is CASSLLRGGELFF. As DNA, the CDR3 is TGCGCCAGCAGCTTGCTAAGGGGCGGGGAGCTGTTTTTT.

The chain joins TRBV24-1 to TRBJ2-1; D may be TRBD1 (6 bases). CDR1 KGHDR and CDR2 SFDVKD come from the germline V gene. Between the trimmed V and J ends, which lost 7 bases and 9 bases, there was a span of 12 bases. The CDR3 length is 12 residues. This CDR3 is CATSVTGIEQFF. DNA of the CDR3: TGTGCCACCAGCGTCACAGGGATTGAGCAGTTCTTC.

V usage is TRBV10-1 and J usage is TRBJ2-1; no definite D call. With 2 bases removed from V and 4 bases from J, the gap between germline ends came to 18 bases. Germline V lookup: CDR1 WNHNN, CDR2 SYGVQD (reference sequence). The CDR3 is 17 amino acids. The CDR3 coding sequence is TGCGCCAGCAGTGAGCCCTGGTGGAGTCTAGATTACAATGAGCAGTTCTTC. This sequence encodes CASSEPWWSLDYNEQFF.

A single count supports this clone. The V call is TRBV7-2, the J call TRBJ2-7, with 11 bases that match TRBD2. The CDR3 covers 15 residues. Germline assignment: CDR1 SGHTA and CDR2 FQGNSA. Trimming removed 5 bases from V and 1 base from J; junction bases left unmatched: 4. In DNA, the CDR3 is TGTGCCAGCAGCCAGGGACTAGCGGCATCCTACGAGCAGTACTTC. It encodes CASSQGLAASYEQYF.

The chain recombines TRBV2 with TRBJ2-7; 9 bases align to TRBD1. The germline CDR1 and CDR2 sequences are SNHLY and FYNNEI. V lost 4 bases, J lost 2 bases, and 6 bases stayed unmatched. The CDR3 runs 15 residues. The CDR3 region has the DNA TGTGCCAGCAGTGCCCCCGGACAGGGGCCCTACGAGCAGTACTTC. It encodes CASSAPGQGPYEQYF. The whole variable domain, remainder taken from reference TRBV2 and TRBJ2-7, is EPEVTQTPSHQVTQMGQEVILRCVPISNHLYFYWYRQILGQKVEFLVSFYNNEISEKSEIFDDQFSVERPDGSNFTLKIRSTKLEDSAMYFCASSAPGQGPYEQYFGPGTRLTVT.

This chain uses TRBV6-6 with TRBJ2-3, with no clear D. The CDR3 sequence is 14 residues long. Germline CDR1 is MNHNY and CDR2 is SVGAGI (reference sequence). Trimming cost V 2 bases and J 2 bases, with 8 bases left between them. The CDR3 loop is CASSYQRHTDTQYF. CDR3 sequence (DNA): TGTGCCAGCAGTTACCAGAGACACACAGATACGCAGTATTTT.

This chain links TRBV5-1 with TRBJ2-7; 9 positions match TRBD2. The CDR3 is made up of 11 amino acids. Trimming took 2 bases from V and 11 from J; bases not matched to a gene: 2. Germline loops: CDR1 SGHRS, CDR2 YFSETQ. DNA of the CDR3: TGCGCCAGCAGCTTAAGACTAGCGGAGTACGTC. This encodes CASSLRLAEYV.

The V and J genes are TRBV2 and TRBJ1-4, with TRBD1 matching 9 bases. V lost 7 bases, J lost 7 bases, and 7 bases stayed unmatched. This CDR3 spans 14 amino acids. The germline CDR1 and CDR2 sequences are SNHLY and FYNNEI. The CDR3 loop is CASNGQGPGEKLFF. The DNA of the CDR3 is TGTGCCAGCAACGGACAGGGGCCAGGTGAAAAACTGTTTTTT.

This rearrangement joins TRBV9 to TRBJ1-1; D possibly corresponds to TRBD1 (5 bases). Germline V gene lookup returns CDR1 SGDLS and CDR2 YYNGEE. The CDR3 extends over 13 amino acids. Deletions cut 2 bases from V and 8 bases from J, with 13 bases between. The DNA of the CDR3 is TGTGCCAGCAGCGTGAGTGGACATGCCGAAGCTTTCTTT. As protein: CASSVSGHAEAFF.

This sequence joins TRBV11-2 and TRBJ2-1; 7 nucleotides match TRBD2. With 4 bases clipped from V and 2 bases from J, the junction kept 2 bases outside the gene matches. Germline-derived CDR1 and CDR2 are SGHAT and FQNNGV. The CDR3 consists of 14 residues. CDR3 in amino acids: CASSWTSTYNEQFF. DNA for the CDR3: TGTGCCAGCAGCTGGACTAGTACCTACAATGAGCAGTTCTTC.

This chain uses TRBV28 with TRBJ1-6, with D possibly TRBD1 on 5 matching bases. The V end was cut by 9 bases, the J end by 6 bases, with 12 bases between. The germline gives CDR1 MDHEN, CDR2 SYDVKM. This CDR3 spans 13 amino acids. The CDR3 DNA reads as TGTGCCAGTGAGACAGCCCTTAATTCACCCCTCCACTTT. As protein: CASETALNSPLHF.